What follows describes a single T cell receptor (beta chain). PCR involved 60 Vbeta and 13 Jbeta primers. Data came from immunoSEQ multiplex PCR; TCRdb stores just in-frame clones and leaves some out. The sample lists 150,000 to 200,000 clones; 81% were seen once. The sample comes from a study of cytomegalovirus exposure and HLA in healthy donors. Deletions cut 5 bases from V and 2 bases from J, with 7 bases between. The CDR3 sequence is 11 residues long. CDR1 DFQATT and CDR2 SNEGSKA come from the germline V gene (reference sequence). The chain joins TRBV20-1 to TRBJ2-7, with D uncertain. This clonotype originated in a young woman in good health and CMV-seropositive. The sample was PBMCs. The CDR3 loop is CSAPDTYEQYF. The CDR3 region has the DNA TGCAGTGCTCCCGACACCTACGAGCAGTACTTC.